This entry lists 30 T cell receptor beta chains sequenced from one sample in a study of T cell responses to AZD1222 COVID-19 vaccine. Some clones are missing from TCRdb's copy, which holds only in-frame ones; the method was immunoSEQ multiplex PCR. The sample records 90,000 to 150,000 clones, 70% to 90% being singletons. Sample: peripheral blood, taken on day 0 of AZD1222 vaccination. These receptors were obtained from an adult in good health.

This sequence joins TRBV2 and TRBJ2-3; D tentatively fits TRBD1 or TRBD2 (5 bases each). This CDR3 has 14 amino acids. V lost 7 bases to trimming and J lost 0 bases, with 11 bases between them. Germline V gene data show CDR1 as SNHLY and CDR2 as FYNNEI. The CDR3 is CASKLGESTDTQYF. In DNA, the CDR3 is TGTGCCAGCAAGCTGGGGGAGAGCACAGATACGCAGTATTTT.

This rearrangement joins TRBV9 to TRBJ2-7, with 9 bases lining up with TRBD1. CDR3 length equals 17 residues. The junction had 13 bases not matched to a gene; V was cut back by 4 bases and J by 2 bases. Germline V lookup: CDR1 SGDLS, CDR2 YYNGEE. The DNA for the CDR3 is TGTGCCAGCAGCCACCCCGGTGGACAGGGGACGACCTACGAGCAGTACTTC. Protein product: CASSHPGGQGTTYEQYF.

The chain recombines TRBV7-9 with TRBJ2-7; the D gene is possibly TRBD1 (6 bases). CDR3 length equals 12 residues. The germline V gene encodes CDR1 SEHNR and CDR2 FQNEAQ (reference sequence). V was trimmed by 4 bases and J by 7 bases, leaving 11 bases between them. CDR3 region: CASSSQGPEQYF. For the CDR3, the DNA is TGTGCCAGCAGCTCACAGGGACCGGAGCAGTACTTC.

This chain joins TRBV7-8 and TRBJ2-7; no clear D. Deletions cut 3 bases from V and 6 bases from J, with 15 bases between. The CDR3 spans 14 residues. Germline CDR1 reads SGHVS; CDR2 reads FQNEAQ. CDR3 nucleotides: TGTGCCAGCAGCTTGAGTCGATCTGGCGTCGAGCAGTACTTC. As protein: CASSLSRSGVEQYF.

The rearrangement uses TRBV5-1 and TRBJ2-1; 9 nucleotides match TRBD1. CDR3 length equals 16 residues. Germline assignment: CDR1 SGHRS and CDR2 YFSETQ. Unmatched junction bases numbered 5, after V lost 0 bases and J lost 4 bases. The CDR3: CASSLEWDRAYNEQFF. The DNA for the CDR3 is TGCGCCAGCAGCTTGGAGTGGGACAGGGCGTACAATGAGCAGTTCTTC.

This clone turned up a few times. This chain uses TRBV5-1 with TRBJ2-5; maybe TRBD2 (6 bases). V lost 0 bases, J lost 4 bases, and 13 bases lay in between. Germline-derived CDR1 and CDR2 are SGHRS and YFSETQ. The CDR3 consists of 15 residues. The CDR3 sequence is CASSLDPGVPETQYF. As DNA, the CDR3 is TGCGCCAGCAGCTTGGATCCGGGGGTGCCAGAGACCCAGTACTTC.

The rearrangement links TRBV18 to TRBJ2-7, with 7 bases that match TRBD1. The CDR3 spans 16 residues. The germline CDR1 and CDR2 sequences are KGHSH and LQKENI. With 4 bases clipped from V and 0 bases from J, the junction kept 9 bases outside the gene matches. The DNA of the CDR3 is TGTGCCAGCTCACAAAACGGACAGGCGAGCTCCTACGAGCAGTACTTC. Protein: CASSQNGQASSYEQYF.

This chain connects TRBV28 to TRBJ2-5; a weak D match, TRBD2 (6 bases). The CDR3 is 15 amino acids. V dropped 5 bases and J dropped 5 bases, with 18 bases sitting between them. Germline values: CDR1 MDHEN, CDR2 SYDVKM. CDR3 loop: CASSKRAGMLETQYF. The CDR3 DNA sequence: TGTGCCAGCAGTAAAAGGGCGGGGATGTTGGAGACCCAGTACTTC.

The CDR3 DNA sequence: TGTGCCAGTAACCTGCCGGAGAACACTGAAGCTTTCTTT. Its protein product is CASNLPENTEAFF. The V and J genes are TRBV19 and TRBJ1-1; D is undetermined. V was pared by 7 bases and J by 1 base, with 10 bases between. This CDR3 spans 13 amino acids. Germline V gene sequence: CDR1 LNHDA, CDR2 SQIVND (reference sequence).

V gene TRBV2 combines with J gene TRBJ1-5; unclear D gene. The CDR3 totals 14 residues. The V gene's germline CDR1 is SNHLY and CDR2 FYNNEI. V was clipped by 4 bases and J by 9 bases, with 16 bases between them. This CDR3 reads CASSAAVPSGPQHF. As DNA, the CDR3 is TGTGCCAGCAGTGCCGCCGTACCGTCGGGGCCCCAGCATTTT.

V is TRBV7-3 and J is TRBJ2-3; tentatively, D is TRBD1 (5 bases). Trimming took off 5 bases at V and 5 bases at J, with 8 bases between the two ends. CDR1 is SGHTA, CDR2 FQGTGA, per germline. The CDR3 length is 12 residues. CDR3 DNA: TGTGCCAGCAGCGTCGACAGAGATACGCAGTATTTT. Translation gives CASSVDRDTQYF.

This chain links TRBV2 with TRBJ1-5; D might be TRBD1 (6 bases). Germline V gives CDR1 SNHLY, CDR2 FYNNEI. The CDR3 loop spans 15 amino acids. V lost 5 bases and J lost 0, with 11 bases in between. The CDR3 protein is CASSLTGLSNQPQHF. The CDR3, as DNA: TGTGCCAGCAGTCTGACAGGACTTAGCAATCAGCCCCAGCATTTT.

This clone was detected once. The rearrangement links TRBV4-1 to TRBJ1-1; D perhaps matches TRBD1 (5 bases). The CDR3 has 16 residues. The germline V gene encodes CDR1 MGHRA and CDR2 YSYEKL. V gave up 1 base and J gave up 1 base, with 13 bases separating them. DNA for the CDR3: TGCGCCAGCAGCCAAGTATCGGGACTCCCGAACACTGAAGCTTTCTTT. It encodes CASSQVSGLPNTEAFF.

The V gene is TRBV2, the J gene TRBJ1-1; D gene ambiguous. Trimming removed 5 bases at V and 5 bases at J, with 12 bases between. This CDR3 is 13 amino acids long. Germline CDR1 SNHLY, CDR2 FYNNEI. The CDR3 region has the DNA TGTGCCAGCAGTAAAGGGTGGGGTACTGAAGCTTTCTTT. Translating it yields CASSKGWGTEAFF.

This sequence joins TRBV10-1 and TRBJ2-3; 9 nucleotides align to TRBD1. V shed 5 bases and J 4 bases; nucleotides not matched to a gene: 4. The CDR3 runs to 14 residues. Germline lookup yields CDR1 WNHNN and CDR2 SYGVQD (reference sequence). The CDR3 is CASSPGQGPDTQYF. CDR3 bases: TGCGCCAGCAGTCCGGGACAGGGCCCAGATACGCAGTATTTT.

The CDR3 spells CASSQGDAEAFF. As DNA, the CDR3 is TGTGCCAGCTCTCAGGGGGACGCTGAAGCTTTCTTT. This rearrangement joins TRBV7-9 to TRBJ1-1; 7 nucleotides match TRBD1. The CDR3 has 12 amino acids. Trimming removed 8 bases from V and 6 bases from J; junction bases left unmatched: 6. The germline V gene has CDR1 SEHNR and CDR2 FQNEAQ (reference sequence).

The chain is built from TRBV5-8 and TRBJ1-6; a weak D match, TRBD1 (6 bases). Germline V CDR1 and CDR2: SGHTS, YDEGEE. V was shortened by 4 bases and J by 0 bases, with 14 bases between the two germline ends. The CDR3 is 17 residues long. DNA of the CDR3: TGTGCCAGCAGCGTGAGGGACATCAGCTCCTATAATTCACCCCTCCACTTT. The encoded protein is CASSVRDISSYNSPLHF.

The gene calls are TRBV11-2 and TRBJ1-1, with TRBD1 identical over 7 bases. The CDR3 is made up of 14 amino acids. V dropped 4 bases and J dropped 4; count of bases not matched to a gene: 6. From germline, CDR1 is SGHAT and CDR2 FQNNGV. The CDR3 bases are TGTGCCAGCAGCTCCCAGGGGGGCACCACTGAAGCTTTCTTT. It yields the protein CASSSQGGTTEAFF.

This clone occurred once. The chain is built from TRBV4-2 and TRBJ1-2, with D possibly being TRBD1 (6 bases). From germline, CDR1 is LGHNA and CDR2 YNFKEQ. The germline V and J ends were trimmed by 1 base and 5 bases, with 14 bases remaining between them. CDR3 length equals 15 residues. DNA for the CDR3: TGTGCCAGCAGCCAAGCCCTTACAGGGTCTTATGGCTACACCTTC. This sequence encodes CASSQALTGSYGYTF.

The J gene is TRBJ1-2, the V gene TRBV21-1; TRBD1 is the table's D call, not checked against the DNA. TRBV21-1 is listed as a pseudogene. CDR3 length equals 13 residues. The CDR3 loop is CASATRGTGSRPF. Written as DNA, the CDR3 is TGTGCCAGCGCGACGCGTGGGACAGGGTCAAGGCCCTTC.

This clone is a singleton in its sample. The rearrangement joins TRBV6-1 to TRBJ1-1, with D maybe TRBD1 (5 bases). The CDR3 covers 14 residues. The germline CDR1 and CDR2 sequences are MNHNS and SASEGT. The germline V and J ends were trimmed by 7 bases and 0 bases, with 12 bases remaining between them. DNA of the CDR3: TGTGCCAGCATCCCTGGGGGAATGAACACTGAAGCTTTCTTT. This encodes CASIPGGMNTEAFF.

This clone has just a few counts. This chain's CDR3 is CASSDRQVRNTEAFF. CDR3 sequence (DNA): TGTGCCAGTAGTGACCGCCAGGTGAGGAACACTGAAGCTTTCTTT. This rearrangement joins TRBV19 to TRBJ1-1, with D uncertain. The CDR3 is 15 residues long. Germline loops: CDR1 LNHDA, CDR2 SQIVND (reference sequence). The V end was cut by 5 bases, the J end by 1 base, with 14 bases between.

The chain carries TRBV7-2 and TRBJ2-7, with D perhaps matching TRBD1 or TRBD2 (6 bases each). V was trimmed by 5 bases and J by 1 base, leaving 12 bases between them. Germline V CDR1 and CDR2: SGHTA, FQGNSA. The CDR3 sequence is 14 residues long. CDR3 in DNA: TGTGCCAGCAGCCAGACTAGGGGGTCCTACGAGCAGTACTTC. Its protein is CASSQTRGSYEQYF.

V and J are TRBV19 and TRBJ1-5; possibly TRBD1 for D (5 bases). V was trimmed by 3 bases and J by 7 bases, leaving 7 bases between them. The CDR3 runs 12 residues. Germline values: CDR1 LNHDA, CDR2 SQIVND (reference sequence). CDR3 loop: CASSIWGQPQHF. CDR3 DNA: TGTGCCAGTAGTATTTGGGGGCAGCCCCAGCATTTT.

V and J are TRBV5-6 and TRBJ1-5; 11 bases line up with TRBD1. The germline CDR1 and CDR2 sequences are SGHDT and YYEEEE. Losses at the gene ends were 5 bases for V and 7 bases for J; bases not matched to a gene: 5. The CDR3 is 14 residues long. The DNA of the CDR3 is TGTGCCAGCAGTTGGGGACAGGGGGGACAGCCCCAGCATTTT. It specifies CASSWGQGGQPQHF.

This rearrangement joins TRBV12-3 or TRBV12-4 to TRBJ2-1; D gene unclear. The CDR3 covers 11 residues. Trimming took off 3 bases at V and 8 bases at J, with 5 bases between the two ends. CDR3 protein: CASSFVDEQFF. The CDR3, as DNA: TGTGCCAGCAGTTTCGTCGATGAGCAGTTCTTC.

This chain connects TRBV11-2 to TRBJ1-3; D may be TRBD1 (6 bases). CDR3 length equals 19 residues. From germline, CDR1 is SGHAT and CDR2 FQNNGV. V shed 5 bases and J shed 0 bases, with 23 bases lying between them. The CDR3 nucleotides are TGTGCCAGCAGCAGCCGCAGACCGCTGACAGGCGACTCTGGAAACACCATATATTTT. Its translation: CASSSRRPLTGDSGNTIYF.

Only one count was recorded for this clone. V is TRBV28 and J is TRBJ1-4; D gene unclear. This CDR3 spans 14 amino acids. V shed 2 bases and J shed 8 bases, with 12 bases lying between them. Germline assignment: CDR1 MDHEN and CDR2 SYDVKM. As DNA, the CDR3 is TGTGCCAGCAGTTTAAGTACAGAATCGGAAAAACTGTTTTTT. This translates into CASSLSTESEKLFF.

The rearrangement joins TRBV6-2 or TRBV6-3 to TRBJ2-1; possible D gene TRBD2, 6 bases. The V gene's germline CDR1 is MNHEY and CDR2 SVGEGT. The germline V and J ends were trimmed by 4 bases and 10 bases, with 11 bases remaining between them. The CDR3 is 12 amino acids. The CDR3 DNA is TGTGCCAGCAGTTCCCGCCTAGCGGAGCAGTTCTTC. Translating it yields CASSSRLAEQFF.

CDR3 in amino acids: CASSQQGIYHEQYF. In DNA form, the CDR3 reads TGTGCCAGCAGCCAACAGGGGATTTACCACGAGCAGTACTTC. This chain links TRBV14 with TRBJ2-7; the D gene is possibly TRBD1 (6 bases). Trimming removed 2 bases at V and 5 bases at J, with 13 bases between. This CDR3 is 14 amino acids long. The germline CDR1 and CDR2 sequences are SGHDN and FVKESK. The whole variable domain, filled in from reference TRBV14 and TRBJ2-7, reads EAGVTQFPSHSVIEKGQTVTLRCDPISGHDNLYWYRRVMGKEIKFLLHFVKESKQDESGMPNNRFLAERTGGTYSTLKVQPAELEDSGVYFCASSQQGIYHEQYFGPGTRLTVT.